This T cell receptor (beta chain) was sequenced for a study of vaccination and CD4 T cells after COVID-19. On the study more broadly: SARS-CoV-2, HCoV-NL63, HCoV-OC43 and HCoV-229E supplied the overlapping spike peptides used to stimulate cells.

As for this clonotype: Its matching antigen is unknown.

Regarding treatment: roughly 10-day PBMC culture with coronavirus spike peptide pools or control peptides (ViraFEST assay). An unexposed donor provided the CD4+ T cells, which were collected before the COVID-19 pandemic (2011-2018). ViraFEST relied on peptide pools to expand antigen-specific T cells; the TCRs were sequenced afterward. Each well received some 2.2 million PBMCs, cultured with 7.5 to 10 IU/ml IL-2 and 10 ug/ml peptide pools. V lost 5 bases, J lost 5 bases, and 7 bases lay in between. Germline V CDR1 and CDR2: MNHEY, SVGEGT. The CDR3 covers 12 residues. With the Oncomine TCR Beta short-read assay, DNA from cultured CD4+ T cells was sequenced. Once CD4+ T cells had been cultured, genomic DNA was extracted from them. TCRdb re-called the PCR reads through MiXCR, storing one row per CDR3 protein. The sample shows about 9,000 distinct CDR3 sequences, 28% of them seen only once.

The clonotype originates from a human donor in good health. Material: CD4+ T cells from blood, cultured in vitro. V usage is TRBV6-2 or TRBV6-3 and J usage is TRBJ1-3, with D hard to call. CDR3 sequence (DNA): TGTGCCAGCAGTCAAATCCGAAACACCATATATTTT. Translating it yields CASSQIRNTIYF.